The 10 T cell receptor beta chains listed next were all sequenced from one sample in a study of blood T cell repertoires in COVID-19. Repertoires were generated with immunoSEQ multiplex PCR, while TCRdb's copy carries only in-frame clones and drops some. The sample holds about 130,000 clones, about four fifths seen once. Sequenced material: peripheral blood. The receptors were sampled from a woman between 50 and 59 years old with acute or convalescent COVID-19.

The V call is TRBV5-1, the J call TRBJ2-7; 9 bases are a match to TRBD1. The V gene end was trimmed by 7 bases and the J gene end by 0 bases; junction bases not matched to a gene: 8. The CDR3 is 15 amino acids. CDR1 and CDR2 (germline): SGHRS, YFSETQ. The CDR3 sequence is CASGPGQGTSYEQYF. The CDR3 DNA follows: TGCGCCAGCGGACCTGGACAGGGGACCTCCTACGAGCAGTACTTC. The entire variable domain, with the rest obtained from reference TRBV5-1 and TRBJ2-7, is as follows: KAGVTQTPRYLIKTRGQQVTLSCSPISGHRSVSWYQQTPGQGLQFLFEYFSETQRNKGNFPGRFSGRQFSNSRSEMNVSTLELGDSALYLCASGPGQGTSYEQYFGPGTRLTVT.

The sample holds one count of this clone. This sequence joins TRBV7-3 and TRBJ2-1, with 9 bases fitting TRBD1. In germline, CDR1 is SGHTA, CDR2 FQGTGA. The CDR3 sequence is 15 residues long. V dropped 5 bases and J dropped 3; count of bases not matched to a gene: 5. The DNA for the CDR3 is TGTGCCAGCAGCGGTACAGGGGGCAGCTACAATGAGCAGTTCTTC. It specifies CASSGTGGSYNEQFF.

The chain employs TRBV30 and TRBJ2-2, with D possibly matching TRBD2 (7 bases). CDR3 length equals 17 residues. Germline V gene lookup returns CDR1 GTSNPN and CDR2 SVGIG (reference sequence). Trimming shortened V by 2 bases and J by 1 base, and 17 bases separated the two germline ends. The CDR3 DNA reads TGTGCCTGGAGTCGGGACGCGGGGGCGGGGAACACCGGGGAGCTGTTTTTT. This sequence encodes CAWSRDAGAGNTGELFF.

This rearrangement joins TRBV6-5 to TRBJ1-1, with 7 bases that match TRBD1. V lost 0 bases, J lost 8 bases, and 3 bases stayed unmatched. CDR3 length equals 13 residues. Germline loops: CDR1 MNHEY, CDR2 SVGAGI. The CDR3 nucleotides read TGTGCCAGCAGTTACTCAACACAGGGGGAAGCTTTCTTT. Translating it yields CASSYSTQGEAFF.

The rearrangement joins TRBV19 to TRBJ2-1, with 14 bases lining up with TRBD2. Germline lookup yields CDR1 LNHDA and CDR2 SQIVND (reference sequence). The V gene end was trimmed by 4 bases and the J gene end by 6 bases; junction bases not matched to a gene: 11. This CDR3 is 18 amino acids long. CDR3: CASSTPTSGGALLNEQFF. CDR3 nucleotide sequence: TGTGCCAGTAGTACGCCGACTAGCGGGGGGGCCCTTCTCAATGAGCAGTTCTTC.

The DNA of the CDR3 is TGCGCCAGCAGCTTGGACGGAGCTAACTATGGCTACACCTTC. Amino acids: CASSLDGANYGYTF. This chain links TRBV5-1 with TRBJ1-2; D gene unclear. CDR3 size: 14 residues. V gave up 0 bases and J gave up 0 bases, with 6 bases separating them. CDR1 is SGHRS, CDR2 YFSETQ, per germline.

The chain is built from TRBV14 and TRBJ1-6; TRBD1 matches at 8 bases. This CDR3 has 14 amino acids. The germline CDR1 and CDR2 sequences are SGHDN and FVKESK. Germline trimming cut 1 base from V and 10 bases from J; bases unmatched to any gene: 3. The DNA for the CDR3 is TGTGCCAGCAGCCAAGGGACAGGGAACTCACCCCTCCACTTT. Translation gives CASSQGTGNSPLHF.

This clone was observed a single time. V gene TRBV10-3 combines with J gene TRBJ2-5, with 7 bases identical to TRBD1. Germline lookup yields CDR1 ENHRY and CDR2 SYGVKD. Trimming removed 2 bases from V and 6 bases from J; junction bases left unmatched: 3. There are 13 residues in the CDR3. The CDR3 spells CAISERGQKTQYF. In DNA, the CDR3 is TGTGCCATCAGTGAGAGGGGGCAGAAGACCCAGTACTTC.

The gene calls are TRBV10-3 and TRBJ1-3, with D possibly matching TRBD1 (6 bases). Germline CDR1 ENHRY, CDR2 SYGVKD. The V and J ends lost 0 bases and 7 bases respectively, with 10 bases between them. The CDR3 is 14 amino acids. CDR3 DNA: TGTGCCATCAGTGAGTCCGGGGGGCTTAACACCATATATTTT. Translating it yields CAISESGGLNTIYF.

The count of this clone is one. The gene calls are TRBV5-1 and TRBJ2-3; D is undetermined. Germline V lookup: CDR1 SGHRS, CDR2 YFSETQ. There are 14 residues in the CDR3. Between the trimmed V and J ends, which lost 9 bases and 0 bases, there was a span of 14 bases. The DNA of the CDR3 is TGCGCCACCCAGACTGGTGCTAGCACAGATACGCAGTATTTT. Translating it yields CATQTGASTDTQYF.